This T cell receptor (beta chain) was captured in a study of cytomegalovirus exposure and HLA in healthy donors. Regarding the study as a whole: When analyzed later, a missense DCLRE1C variant was found to be linked to TCR beta V- and J-gene trimming.

CDR3 length: 15 residues. Trimming at V came to 6 bases and at J to 0 bases, leaving 7 bases not matched to a gene. From germline, CDR1 is SGDLS and CDR2 YYNGEE. This PCR relied on a set of 60 Vbeta primers and 13 Jbeta primers. The protocol was immunoSEQ multiplex PCR, while the TCRdb copy is restricted to in-frame clones and leaves out a portion. The sample lists under 200,000 clones, roughly 80% occurring once. About this clone: What it binds is not known.

The sample taken for sequencing was PBMCs. This chain connects TRBV9 to TRBJ2-3, with TRBD2 matching 7 bases. This TCR came from a man between 60 and 70 years old in good health and CMV-seronegative. Written as DNA, the CDR3 is TGTGCCAGCAAGGAAAGCGGGAAGAGCACAGATACGCAGTATTTT. As protein: CASKESGKSTDTQYF.